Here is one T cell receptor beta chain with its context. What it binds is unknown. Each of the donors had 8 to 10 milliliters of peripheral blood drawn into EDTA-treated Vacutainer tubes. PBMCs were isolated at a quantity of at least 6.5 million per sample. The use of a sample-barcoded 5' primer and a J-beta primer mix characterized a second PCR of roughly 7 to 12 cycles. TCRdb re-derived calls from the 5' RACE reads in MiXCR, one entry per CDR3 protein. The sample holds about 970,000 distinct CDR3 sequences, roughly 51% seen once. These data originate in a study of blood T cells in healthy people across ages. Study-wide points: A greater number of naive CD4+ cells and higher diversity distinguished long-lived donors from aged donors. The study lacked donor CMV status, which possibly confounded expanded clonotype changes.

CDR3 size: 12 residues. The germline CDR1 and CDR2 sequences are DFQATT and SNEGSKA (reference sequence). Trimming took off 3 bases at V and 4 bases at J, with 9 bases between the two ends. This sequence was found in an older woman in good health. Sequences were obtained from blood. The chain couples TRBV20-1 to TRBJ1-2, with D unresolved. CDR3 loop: CSASGQPYGYTF. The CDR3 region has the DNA TGCAGTGCTAGTGGGCAGCCCTATGGCTACACCTTC.